This T cell receptor beta chain was observed in a study of blood T cell repertoires in COVID-19. As for the study in general: From the United States, Italy and Spain came samples of acute and convalescent COVID-19.

Assignments of participants to cohorts depended upon their own reported clinical history. What the recovered Cohort 3 donors had was two negative PCRs, clearance, or symptom resolution. Deletions cut 2 bases from V and 8 bases from J, with 12 bases between. The CDR3 is 13 amino acids. Germline V lookup: CDR1 MDHEN, CDR2 SYDVKM. As handled by the study authors: How many nucleated cells were present was estimated from reference gene primer amplification. Some clones are missing from TCRdb's copy, which holds only in-frame ones; the method was immunoSEQ multiplex PCR. The V and J calls and clone size are taken from that table; D and trimming were inferred from the DNA. The sample yields around 300,000 clones, approximately 88% seen once.

Sequenced material: PBMCs or T cells enriched from blood (not recorded which). The V gene is TRBV28, the J gene TRBJ1-1, with D possibly matching TRBD1 (5 bases). This clonotype was obtained from a woman aged 25 to 39 who had recovered from COVID-19. CDR3 amino acids: CASSLRGKVEAFF. CDR3 sequence (DNA): TGTGCCAGCAGTTTACGGGGGAAGGTCGAAGCTTTCTTT.